The 13 T cell receptor beta chains presented below share a single source sample, sequenced in a study of T cell responses to AZD1222 COVID-19 vaccine (dated by TCRdb to 2020 to 2023). Library prep was done by the immunoSEQ multiplex PCR assay. Drawn from immuneACCESS, this table holds only the in-frame rearrangements with V and J called that TCRdb kept. Clones are partly lost; checked studies trace under half to an unresolved V gene and leave the rest unexplained. Counted in this sample were more than 100,000 clones; around 85% of them appeared once. 2% to 3% of the sample is taken by the ten largest. Reading the label with the study, this specimen's time point is: baseline before first vaccination. The material sequenced was peripheral blood, taken on day 0 of AZD1222 vaccination. The receptor source for this set is an adult in good health.

This clone was found a few times. Other DNA variants within this sample encode the same CDR3. V is TRBV10-2 and J is TRBJ1-3; 7 bases agree with TRBD1. The ends lost 0 bases at V and 2 bases at J; junction bases unmatched: 1. CDR3 length: 15 residues. Germline V gene data show CDR1 as WSHSY and CDR2 as SAAADI. The CDR3 loop is CASSESRGPGNTIYF. Here the CDR3 DNA reads TGCGCCAGCAGTGAGTCAAGGGGGCCTGGAAACACCATATATTTT.

This sequence joins TRBV28 and TRBJ1-5; TRBD1 aligns across 9 bases. From germline, CDR1 is MDHEN and CDR2 SYDVKM. The CDR3 is made up of 15 amino acids. V lost 5 bases, J lost 2 bases, and 4 bases stayed unmatched. CDR3 coding DNA: TGTGCCAGCAGTCCGACAGGGGGTGGCAATCAGCCCCAGCATTTT. It specifies CASSPTGGGNQPQHF.

The gene calls are TRBV29-1 and TRBJ2-1; 16 bases are shared with TRBD2. CDR1 SQVTM and CDR2 ANQGSEA come from the germline V gene. With V trimmed by 3 bases and J by 3 bases, 8 bases remained unmatched. The CDR3 loop spans 18 amino acids. The CDR3 coding sequence is TGCAGCGTTGACCCCGGGACTAGCGGGAGGGCCTTCTACAATGAGCAGTTCTTC. Translated: CSVDPGTSGRAFYNEQFF.

The rearrangement joins TRBV11-3 to TRBJ2-2; 9 bases align to TRBD2. Germline lookup yields CDR1 SGHNT and CDR2 YENEEA. V gave up 0 bases and J gave up 4 bases; unmatched junction bases: 0. The CDR3 is 15 residues long. For the CDR3, the DNA is TGTGCCAGCAGCTTAGAAGCGGGAGGCACCGGGGAGCTGTTTTTT. Its translation: CASSLEAGGTGELFF. The complete variable domain, with remaining parts taken from reference TRBV11-3 and TRBJ2-2, reads EAGVVQSPRYKIIEKKQPVAFWCNPISGHNTLYWYLQNLGQGPELLIRYENEEAVDDSQLPKDRFSAERLKGVDSTLKIQPAELGDSAVYLCASSLEAGGTGELFFGEGSRLTVL.

The chain has TRBV5-1 and TRBJ1-6, with D possibly being TRBD1 (5 bases). This CDR3 comprises 14 residues. Trimming took off 4 bases at V and 6 bases at J, with 11 bases between the two ends. Germline values: CDR1 SGHRS, CDR2 YFSETQ. This CDR3 reads CASSEGPGNSPLHF. Here the CDR3 DNA reads TGCGCCAGCAGCGAGGGACCGGGTAATTCACCCCTCCACTTT.

This chain connects TRBV18 to TRBJ2-2; 7 nucleotides line up with TRBD1. The junction had 8 bases not matched to a gene; V was cut back by 3 bases and J by 4 bases. The CDR3 spans 16 residues. Germline assignment: CDR1 KGHSH and CDR2 LQKENI. The CDR3 spells CASSPRQGVSTGELFF. The CDR3 DNA sequence: TGTGCCAGCTCACCGCGACAGGGTGTGAGCACCGGGGAGCTGTTTTTT. Full variable domain (remainder filled in from reference TRBV18 and TRBJ2-2): NAGVMQNPRHLVRRRGQEARLRCSPMKGHSHVYWYRQLPEEGLKFMVYLQKENIIDESGMPKERFSAEFPKEGPSILRIQQVVRGDSAAYFCASSPRQGVSTGELFFGEGSRLTVL.

In this sample, this clone turned up once. DNA for the CDR3: TGCGCCAGCAGCTTCAACAGCGGTGACTATGGCTACACCTTC. Protein: CASSFNSGDYGYTF. The genes are TRBV5-1 and TRBJ1-2; D is unresolved. Looked up from germline, CDR1 is SGHRS and CDR2 is YFSETQ. V was trimmed by 2 bases and J by 3 bases, leaving 11 bases between them. The CDR3 is made up of 14 amino acids.

This chain connects TRBV13 to TRBJ2-1, with TRBD2 matching over 11 bases. V shed 5 bases and J 5 bases; nucleotides not matched to a gene: 5. The CDR3 extends over 15 amino acids. CDR1 and CDR2 from the germline V gene are PRHDT and FYEKMQ (reference sequence). CDR3 sequence reads: CASSPGTSGNNEQFF. The CDR3 DNA reads as TGTGCCAGCAGCCCCGGGACTAGCGGAAACAATGAGCAGTTCTTC.

The V gene is TRBV7-9, the J gene TRBJ1-1; D remains unclear. The CDR3 consists of 11 residues. Trimming removed 1 base at V and 9 bases at J, with 6 bases between. Germline CDR1 reads SEHNR; CDR2 reads FQNEAQ (reference sequence). The CDR3 region has the DNA TGTGCCAGCAGCTTAGAAGGGAAAGCTTTCTTT. Its translation: CASSLEGKAFF.

The V gene is TRBV29-1, the J gene TRBJ2-3; D is perhaps TRBD1 or TRBD2 (5 bases each). Trimming cost V 7 bases and J 5 bases, with 13 bases left between them. The CDR3 totals 12 residues. Germline V gives CDR1 SQVTM, CDR2 ANQGSEA. CDR3 residues: CSATRGEDTQYF. As DNA, the CDR3 is TGCAGCGCCACGCGAGGGGAAGATACGCAGTATTTT.

This chain connects TRBV9 to TRBJ1-3, with D tentatively TRBD1 (5 bases). The V end lost 0 bases, the J end lost 0 bases, and 10 bases lay between the germline ends. The CDR3 consists of 16 residues. The V gene's germline CDR1 is SGDLS and CDR2 YYNGEE. For the CDR3, the DNA is TGTGCCAGCAGCGTAGACAGGAAAGACTCTGGAAACACCATATATTTT. Amino acids: CASSVDRKDSGNTIYF.

On this clone itself: The germline gene is not matched at one end of the junction; a read error may be the cause. This chain links TRBV5-6 with TRBJ2-3, with 13 bases that match TRBD2. The CDR3 length is 13 residues. Germline CDR1 is SGHDT and CDR2 is YYEEEE. In DNA, the CDR3 is TGTGCCAGCAGCAGCCTGGGACTAGCGGGATCGGTTTTT. This encodes CASSSLGLAGSVF.

Remarks on this clone: One end of the junction is discordant with germline, which a read error may explain. The chain is built from TRBV6-1 and TRBJ2-4; possibly TRBD1 for D (6 bases). The CDR3 totals 12 residues. Germline V lookup: CDR1 MNHNS, CDR2 SASEGT. The CDR3 loop is CASSEAGGTLEF. CDR3 bases: TGTGCCAGCAGTGAAGCTGGGGGCACCCTTGAGTTC.